This TCR beta chain was obtained from a study of blood T cell repertoires in COVID-19 (TCRdb year 2020). Looking at the study overall: Samples covering the acute and convalescent phases of COVID-19 were provided by collaborators in the United States, Italy and Spain. The dataset comprised deeply sampled blood TCRbeta repertoires from subjects exposed to, actively infected with, or recovered from COVID-19. The material from the prospective study consisted of cDNA or gDNA derived from T cells, B-cell-depleted T cells, or PBMCs. Where HLA class I and class II types were available, the types were taken from metadata supplied by the sample provider, not from assay-based typing. Nearly every sample came with metadata listing a de-identified subject ID, COVID-19 status, age in years and sex. The repertoires were made available in a free public database intended to serve as a resource for research on the immune response to SARS-CoV-2. The samples were drawn from the first 160 participants of the ongoing ImmuneRACE study and from about 1,200 subjects provided by 6 global collaborators.

In the prospective study, participants were about 18 to 95 years old, resided in approximately 25 geographic areas of the United States, and were enrolled through a virtual design. To assign participants to cohorts, the prospective study relied on clinical history that participants themselves reported in a screening survey and a study questionnaire. A participant counted as exposed if, within 2 weeks of entering the study, that participant had been in contact with someone who had a PCR-confirmed or clinician-diagnosed COVID-19 case. In the prospective study, whole blood, serum and a nasopharyngeal or oropharyngeal swab were collected from each participant by mobile phlebotomists. Over an approximately 2-month period, participants in the prospective study had the option of providing additional blood draws and questionnaires. Before DNA extraction, blood samples from the prospective study were shipped at room temperature or frozen.

This clone was seen a single time. The target of this receptor is not known. Per-base quality was not reported, and no clone a single base away is much larger than it. TCRbeta CDR3 regions were amplified from genomic DNA by means of the immunoSEQ Assay, a bias-controlled multiplex PCR. The source study handled its data this way. Nucleated cell counts per sample were estimated from amplification of reference gene primers within the assay. To quantify the absolute abundance of each unique TCRbeta CDR3 rearrangement, sequence reads were collapsed and filtered. Productive Simpson clonality was computed per sample as the square root of Simpson's diversity index over productive rearrangements. Sourced from immuneACCESS, this table was stored by TCRdb with only in-frame sequences that have V and J called. A share of the clones is absent; for the studies checked, an unresolved V gene accounts for under half, and the remainder has no known explanation. The V and J calls and clone size were taken over from that table, and D and trimming were inferred from the DNA. Across this sample there are approximately 220,000 clones, with 80% to 90% seen only once. Of the sample, around 4.5% falls within the top ten clones.

Summary of the overall study and its limitations: Clinical and demographic metadata were provided uncurated, with the amount varying by source and participant.

V loses 8 bases at its end and J loses 8 bases; junction bases beyond the gene matches: 9. The CDR3, cysteine through phenylalanine, is 13 amino acids long. The CDR3 DNA has 39 bases and is translated from base 1. Via the germline V gene, CDR1 is SNHLY and CDR2 FYNNEI. This sequence was found in a young woman who had been exposed to COVID-19. The V gene is TRBV2 and the J gene is TRBJ2-1; 7 bases in the middle match TRBD2. The sample comprised PBMCs or T cells enriched from blood (not recorded which). The CDR3 loop reads CASLREAMDEQFF. The DNA sequence is given as TGTGCCAGCCTTCGGGAGGCAATGGATGAGCAGTTCTTC.